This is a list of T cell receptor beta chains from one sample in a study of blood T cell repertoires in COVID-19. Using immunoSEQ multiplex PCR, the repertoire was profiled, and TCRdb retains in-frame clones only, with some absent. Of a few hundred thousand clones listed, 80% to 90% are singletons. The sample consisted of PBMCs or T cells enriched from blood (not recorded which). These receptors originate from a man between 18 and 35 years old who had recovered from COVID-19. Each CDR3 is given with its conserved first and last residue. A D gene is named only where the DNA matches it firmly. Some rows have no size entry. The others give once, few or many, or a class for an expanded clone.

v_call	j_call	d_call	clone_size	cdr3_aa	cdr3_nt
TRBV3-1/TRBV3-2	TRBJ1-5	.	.	CASSQAFQGNQPQHF	TGTGCCAGCAGCCAAGCCTTTCAGGGAAATCAGCCCCAGCATTTT
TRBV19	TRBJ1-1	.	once	CASSKGATEAFF	TGTGCCAGTAGTAAAGGGGCCACTGAAGCTTTCTTT
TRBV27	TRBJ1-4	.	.	CASRKATTNEKLFF	TGTGCCAGCAGAAAAGCTACGACTAATGAAAAACTGTTTTTT
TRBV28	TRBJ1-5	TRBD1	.	CASSTGVTQHF	TGTGCCAGCAGTACAGGGGTGACCCAGCATTTT
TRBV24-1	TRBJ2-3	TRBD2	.	CATSDIPGGDTQYF	TGTGCCACCAGTGACATACCGGGGGGAGATACGCAGTATTTT
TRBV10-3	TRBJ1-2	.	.	CAITGGTNYGYTF	TGTGCCATCACGGGAGGCACTAACTATGGCTACACCTTC
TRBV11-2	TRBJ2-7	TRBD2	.	CASSFQAGGLFPYEQYF	TGTGCCAGCAGCTTTCAAGCGGGGGGGCTATTTCCCTACGAGCAGTACTTC
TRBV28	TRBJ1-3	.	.	CASSYGTGNTIYF	TGTGCCAGCAGTTACGGGACTGGAAACACCATATATTTT
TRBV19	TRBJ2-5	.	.	CASSKAQGLFGETQYF	TGTGCCAGTAGTAAGGCTCAGGGATTATTCGGGGAGACCCAGTACTTC
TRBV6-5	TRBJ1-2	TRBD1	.	CASSYNNRDSYGYTF	TGTGCCAGCAGTTACAACAACCGGGACAGCTATGGCTACACCTTC